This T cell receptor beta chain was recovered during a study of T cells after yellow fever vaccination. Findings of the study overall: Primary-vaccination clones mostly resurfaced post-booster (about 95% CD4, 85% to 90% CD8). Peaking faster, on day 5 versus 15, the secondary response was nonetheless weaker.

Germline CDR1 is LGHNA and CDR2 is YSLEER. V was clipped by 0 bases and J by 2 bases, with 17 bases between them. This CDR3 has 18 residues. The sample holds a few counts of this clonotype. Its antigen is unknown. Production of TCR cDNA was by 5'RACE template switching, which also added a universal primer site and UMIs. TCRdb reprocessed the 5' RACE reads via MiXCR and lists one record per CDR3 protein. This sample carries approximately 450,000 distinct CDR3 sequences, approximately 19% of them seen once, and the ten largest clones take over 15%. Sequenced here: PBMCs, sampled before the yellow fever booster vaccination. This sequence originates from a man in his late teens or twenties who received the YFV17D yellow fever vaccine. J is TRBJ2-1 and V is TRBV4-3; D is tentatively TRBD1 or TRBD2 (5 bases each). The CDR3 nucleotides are TGCGCCAGCAGCCAAGAGCATCTTGGGGGTATCACCTACAATGAGCAGTTCTTC. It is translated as CASSQEHLGGITYNEQFF.